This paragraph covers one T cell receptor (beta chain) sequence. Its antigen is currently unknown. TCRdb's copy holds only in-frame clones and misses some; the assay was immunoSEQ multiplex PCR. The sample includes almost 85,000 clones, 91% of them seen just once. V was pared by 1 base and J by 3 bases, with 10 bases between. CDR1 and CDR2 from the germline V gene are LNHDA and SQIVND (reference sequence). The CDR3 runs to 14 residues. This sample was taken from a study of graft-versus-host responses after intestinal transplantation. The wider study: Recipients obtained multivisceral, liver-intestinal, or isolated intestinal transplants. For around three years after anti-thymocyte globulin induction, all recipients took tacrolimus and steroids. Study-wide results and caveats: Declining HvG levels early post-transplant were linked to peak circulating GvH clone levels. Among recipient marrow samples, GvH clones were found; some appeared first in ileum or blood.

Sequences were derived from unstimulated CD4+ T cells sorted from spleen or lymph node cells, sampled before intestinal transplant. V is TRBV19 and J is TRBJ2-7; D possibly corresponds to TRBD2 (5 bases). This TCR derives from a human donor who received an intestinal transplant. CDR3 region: CASSIAYRDYEQYF. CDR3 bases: TGTGCCAGTAGTATAGCCTACCGGGACTACGAGCAGTACTTC. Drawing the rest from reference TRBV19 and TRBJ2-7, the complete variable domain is DGGITQSPKYLFRKEGQNVTLSCEQNLNHDAMYWYRQDPGQGLRLIYYSQIVNDFQKGDIAEGYSVSREKKESFPLTVTSAQKNPTAFYLCASSIAYRDYEQYFGPGTRLTVT.